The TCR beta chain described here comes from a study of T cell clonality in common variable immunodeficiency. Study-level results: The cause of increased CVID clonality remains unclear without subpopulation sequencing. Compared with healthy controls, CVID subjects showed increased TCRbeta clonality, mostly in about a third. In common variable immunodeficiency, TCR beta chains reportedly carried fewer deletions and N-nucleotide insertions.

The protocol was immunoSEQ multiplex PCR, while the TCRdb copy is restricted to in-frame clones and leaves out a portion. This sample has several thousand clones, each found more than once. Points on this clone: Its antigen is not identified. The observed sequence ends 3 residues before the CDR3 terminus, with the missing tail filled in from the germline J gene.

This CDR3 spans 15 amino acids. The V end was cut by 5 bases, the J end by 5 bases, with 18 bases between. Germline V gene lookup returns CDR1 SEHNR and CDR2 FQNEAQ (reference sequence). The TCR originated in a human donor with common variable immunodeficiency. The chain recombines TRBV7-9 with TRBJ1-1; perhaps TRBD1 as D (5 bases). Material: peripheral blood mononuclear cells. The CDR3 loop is CASSLLRRDGTEAFF. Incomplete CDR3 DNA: TGTGCCAGCAGCCTACTACGCAGGGATGGAACTGAA.